This passage covers 11 T cell receptor beta chains from one sample sequenced in a study of blood T cell repertoires in COVID-19. Sequenced by immunoSEQ multiplex PCR; TCRdb stores in-frame clones only, minus some. Of 100,000 or so clones detected, 80% to 95% appear once; the ten largest clones hold around 6%. Sequencing input: peripheral blood. Receptors originate from a woman in her fifties or sixties with active COVID-19.

This chain links TRBV5-1 with TRBJ2-5; D is perhaps TRBD1 (6 bases). The ends were cut back, 4 bases at V and 2 bases at J, with 24 bases in the middle. Germline V gives CDR1 SGHRS, CDR2 YFSETQ. The CDR3 runs to 18 residues. As DNA, the CDR3 is TGCGCCAGCAGCCTCTACGTCGGACAGAAGGACTCGCAAGAGACCCAGTACTTC. This translates into CASSLYVGQKDSQETQYF.

This clone was seen just once. The V call is TRBV12-3 or TRBV12-4, the J call TRBJ1-2; D is ambiguous. This CDR3 is 12 amino acids long. The germline V and J ends were trimmed by 5 bases and 7 bases, with 11 bases remaining between them. Written as DNA, the CDR3 is TGTGCCAGCAGTGGCCCCTTTACTGGCTACACCTTC. Amino acid sequence: CASSGPFTGYTF.

The chain has TRBV4-3 and TRBJ1-2, with TRBD1 identical over 11 bases. CDR1 and CDR2 (germline): LGHNA, YSLEER. The ends lost 1 base at V and 2 bases at J; junction bases unmatched: 6. The CDR3 is 17 residues long. CDR3 sequence reads: CASSQGGTGGSNYGYTF. CDR3 in DNA: TGCGCCAGCAGCCAAGGAGGGACAGGGGGATCAAACTATGGCTACACCTTC.

This clone was recorded a few times. V usage is TRBV9 and J usage is TRBJ2-6, with no clear D. The CDR3 extends over 14 amino acids. V was shortened by 3 bases and J by 5 bases, with 9 bases between the two germline ends. CDR1 SGDLS and CDR2 YYNGEE come from the germline V gene. Here the CDR3 reads CASSDPGRANVLTF. The CDR3 nucleotides read TGTGCCAGCAGCGACCCGGGTAGGGCCAACGTCCTGACTTTC.

The table lists this clone with a few counts. The chain joins TRBV7-2 to TRBJ2-1, with D perhaps TRBD2 (8 bases). Trimming removed 5 bases from V and 4 bases from J, with 12 bases in between. There are 14 residues in the CDR3. Per germline, CDR1 SGHTA and CDR2 FQGNSA. In DNA form, the CDR3 reads TGTGCCAGCAGCCGGGAGGGGGCATACAATGAGCAGTTCTTC. It translates to CASSREGAYNEQFF.

CDR3 in amino acids: CASSIGAFPSGNQPQHF. For the CDR3, the DNA is TGTGCCAGCAGTATAGGGGCCTTTCCCTCGGGCAATCAGCCCCAGCATTTT. The V call is TRBV7-3, the J call TRBJ1-5, with D maybe TRBD1 (5 bases). CDR3 length: 17 residues. Trimming left V 6 bases short and J 2 bases short, with 20 bases between. The germline CDR1 and CDR2 sequences are SGHTA and FQGTGA.

The chain couples TRBV27 to TRBJ2-7; 11 bases agree with TRBD2. CDR1 is MNHEY and CDR2 is SMNVEV in the germline V gene (reference sequence). This CDR3 region has 13 residues. Unmatched junction bases numbered 1, after V lost 5 bases and J lost 4 bases. In nucleotides, the CDR3 is TGTGCCAGCAGTCTAGCGGGAGGATACGAGCAGTACTTC. It encodes CASSLAGGYEQYF.

The chain joins TRBV18 to TRBJ2-1; 9 bases line up with TRBD2. The CDR3 sequence is 17 residues long. Germline CDR1 reads KGHSH; CDR2 reads LQKENI. With V trimmed by 0 bases and J by 1 base, 4 bases remained unmatched. The CDR3 here is CASSPPGLAPSYNEQFF. DNA for the CDR3: TGTGCCAGCTCACCACCGGGACTAGCCCCATCCTACAATGAGCAGTTCTTC.

V is TRBV10-1 and J is TRBJ2-5; 9 nucleotides agree with TRBD1. Germline V gene sequence: CDR1 WNHNN, CDR2 SYGVQD (reference sequence). The J segment lost 2 bases and the V segment lost 6 bases, leaving 7 bases of the junction unmatched. The CDR3 sequence is 15 residues long. CDR3 bases: TGCGCCAGCAGCGATCCGGGACAGGGTCAAGAGACCCAGTACTTC. This translates into CASSDPGQGQETQYF.

This rearrangement joins TRBV30 to TRBJ2-1, with D perhaps matching TRBD2 (5 bases). The V end lost 1 base, the J end lost 5 bases, and 15 bases lay between the germline ends. This CDR3 contains 15 residues. Germline V gene sequence: CDR1 GTSNPN, CDR2 SVGIG (reference sequence). CDR3 amino acids: CAWSAGLNPHNEQFF. CDR3 bases: TGTGCCTGGAGTGCTGGACTCAATCCCCACAATGAGCAGTTCTTC.

This chain connects TRBV18 to TRBJ2-3; 7 bases align to TRBD2. Germline loops: CDR1 KGHSH, CDR2 LQKENI. The CDR3 runs 16 residues. V shed 2 bases, J shed 0 bases, and the junction held 5 bases outside the gene matches. The CDR3 sequence is CASSPERDRSTDTQYF. The CDR3 nucleotides read TGTGCCAGCTCACCAGAGCGGGACCGCAGCACAGATACGCAGTATTTT.